This TCR beta chain was sequenced in a study of cytomegalovirus exposure and HLA in healthy donors. Study results and caveats: Some V segments could not be told apart, so they were left out, TRBV6-2 and TRBV6-3 among them.

As concerns this clone: Its target is not known.

V was shortened by 8 bases and J by 5 bases, with 13 bases between the two germline ends. The CDR3 contains 12 residues. Germline values: CDR1 GTSNPN, CDR2 SVGIG (reference sequence). The PCR used 60 Vbeta and 13 Jbeta primers. Assay: immunoSEQ multiplex PCR; the TCRdb copy retains only in-frame clones and omits some. The data include roughly 50,000 clones; the top ten clones carry 2.1%. The TCR was taken from a middle-aged woman in good health and CMV-seronegative. The specimen was PBMCs. The chain combines TRBV30 with TRBJ2-1; a weak D match, TRBD2 (5 bases). In DNA, the CDR3 is TGTGCCGGCGGACGGGGTGACAATGAGCAGTTCTTC. Translation: CAGGRGDNEQFF. The full variable domain, completed using reference TRBV30 and TRBJ2-1, is SQTIHQWPATLVQPVGSPLSLECTVEGTSNPNLYWYRQAAGRGLQLLFYSVGIGQISSEVPQNLSASRPQDRQFILSSKKLLLSDSGFYLCAGGRGDNEQFFGPGTRLTVL.